The 5 T cell receptor beta chains below come from one sample, sequenced in a study of CXCR3-negative and CXCR3-positive naive CD8 T cells. General study results and limits: For CXCR3-positive naive cells, TRB CDR3s were more hydrophobic than those of CXCR3-negative naive cells.

The method, 5' RACE with UMI labels, was used to prepare the TRB cDNA libraries. No DNA is given; TCRdb re-called the 5' RACE reads and lists each CDR3 protein once. The sample table includes approximately 140,000 distinct CDR3 sequences. Their antigens remain unidentified. Sequenced input: naive CXCR3+ CD8+ T cells from blood. As to subset: CD45RO-CCR7+CD27+CD95- naive CD8+ T cells expressing CXCR3 (TNR3+). Source of these receptors: a human donor in good health. Some clones in this sample may be carry-over from other donors' samples.

The chain carries TRBV7-3 and TRBJ2-1; checking the TCRdb D call of TRBD1 is not possible without DNA. Germline V lookup: CDR1 SGHTA, CDR2 FQGTGA. This CDR3 has 13 amino acids. CDR3 amino acids: CASSLQGLNEQFF.

The chain uses TRBV29-1 and TRBJ2-7; with no DNA, the TCRdb D assignment of TRBD1 cannot be verified. CDR1 is SQVTM and CDR2 is ANQGSEA in the germline V gene. This CDR3 spans 15 amino acids. CDR3 loop: CSVAPGAGGSYEQYF.

The rearrangement uses TRBV3-1 and TRBJ1-1. The CDR3 spans 15 residues. Per the germline V gene, CDR1 is LGHDT and CDR2 is YNNKEL (reference sequence). The CDR3 sequence is CASSPPSGGNTEAFF.

The chain recombines TRBV28 with TRBJ2-3. Per the germline V gene, CDR1 is MDHEN and CDR2 is SYDVKM. The CDR3 loop spans 11 amino acids. CDR3 sequence: CASRATDTQYF.

CDR3 in amino acids: CASSPPYPDPYQETQYF. This chain joins TRBV7-8 and TRBJ2-5. This CDR3 has 17 residues. In germline, CDR1 is SGHVS, CDR2 FQNEAQ.